This TCR beta chain was captured in a study of blood T cell repertoires in COVID-19. Enrolled through a virtual design, the participants were between about 18 and 100 years of age and came from 24 US areas. In assigning cohorts, the study relied on participant-reported clinical history. Recovery meant two consecutive negative NP/OP PCR tests, professional clearance, or resolved symptoms. Authors' data handling: Counts of nucleated cells, estimated from reference gene primer amplification, were obtained. The method was immunoSEQ multiplex PCR; TCRdb's version includes in-frame clones alone and lacks a portion of them. V, J and clone size derive from that table, while D and trimming were established from the DNA sequence. The repertoire holds roughly 260,000 clones, with just over 90% as singletons. The table lists this clone with a count of one. Per germline, CDR1 ENHRY and CDR2 SYGVKD. The junction had 4 bases not matched to a gene; V was cut back by 8 bases and J by 1 base. There are 14 residues in the CDR3.

This sequence joins TRBV10-3 and TRBJ2-5; TRBD1 matches at 10 bases. The sequencing sample was made of PBMCs or T cells enriched from blood (not recorded which). The origin of this receptor is a woman aged 18-29 years who had recovered from COVID-19. The CDR3 bases are TGTGCCATCGGACAGGGGGGACCCCAAGAGACCCAGTACTTC. Its protein is CAIGQGGPQETQYF.